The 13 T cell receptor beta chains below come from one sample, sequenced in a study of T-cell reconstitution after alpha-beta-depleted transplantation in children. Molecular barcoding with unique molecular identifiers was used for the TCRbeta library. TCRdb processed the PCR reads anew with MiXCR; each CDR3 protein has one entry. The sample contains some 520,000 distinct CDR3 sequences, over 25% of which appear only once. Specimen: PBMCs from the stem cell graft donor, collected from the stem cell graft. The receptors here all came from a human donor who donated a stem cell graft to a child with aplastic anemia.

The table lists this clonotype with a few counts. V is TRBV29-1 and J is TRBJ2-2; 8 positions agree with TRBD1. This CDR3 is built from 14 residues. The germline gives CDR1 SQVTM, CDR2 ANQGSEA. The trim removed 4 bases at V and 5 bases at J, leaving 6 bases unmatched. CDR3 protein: CSVAGQGSTGELFF. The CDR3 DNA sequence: TGCAGCGTTGCCGGACAGGGTAGTACCGGGGAGCTGTTTTTT.

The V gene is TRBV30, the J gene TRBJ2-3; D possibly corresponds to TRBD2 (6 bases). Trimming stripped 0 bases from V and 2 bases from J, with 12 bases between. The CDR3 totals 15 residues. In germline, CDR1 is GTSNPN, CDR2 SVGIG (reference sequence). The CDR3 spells CAWSVIAEITDTQYF. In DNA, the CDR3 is TGTGCCTGGAGTGTCATAGCGGAGATCACAGATACGCAGTATTTT. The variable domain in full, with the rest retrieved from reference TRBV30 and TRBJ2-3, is SQTIHQWPATLVQPVGSPLSLECTVEGTSNPNLYWYRQAAGRGLQLLFYSVGIGQISSEVPQNLSASRPQDRQFILSSKKLLLSDSGFYLCAWSVIAEITDTQYFGPGTRLTVL.

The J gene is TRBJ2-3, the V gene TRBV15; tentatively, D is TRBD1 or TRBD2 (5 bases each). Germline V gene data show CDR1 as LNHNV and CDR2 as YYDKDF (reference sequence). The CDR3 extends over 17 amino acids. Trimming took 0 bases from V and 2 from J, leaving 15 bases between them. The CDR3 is CATSRDWDLSSTDTQYF. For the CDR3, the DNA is TGTGCCACCAGCAGAGATTGGGACCTCTCGTCCACAGATACGCAGTATTTT.

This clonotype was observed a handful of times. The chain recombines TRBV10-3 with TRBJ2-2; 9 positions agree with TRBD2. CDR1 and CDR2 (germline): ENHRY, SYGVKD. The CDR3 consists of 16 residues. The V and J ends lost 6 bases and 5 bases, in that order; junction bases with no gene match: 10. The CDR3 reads CAISGREGRSTGELFF. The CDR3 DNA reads TGTGCCATCAGCGGGCGGGAGGGCCGGTCGACCGGGGAGCTGTTTTTT.

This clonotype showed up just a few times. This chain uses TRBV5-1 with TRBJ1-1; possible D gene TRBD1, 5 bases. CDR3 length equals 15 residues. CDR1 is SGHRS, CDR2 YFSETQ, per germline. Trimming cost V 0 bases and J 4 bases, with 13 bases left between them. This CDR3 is CASSLEGVQGTEAFF. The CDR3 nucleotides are TGCGCCAGCAGCTTGGAAGGGGTCCAGGGCACTGAAGCTTTCTTT.

CDR3 DNA: TGTGCCAGCAGTTACCTACAGGGGATCAATCAGCCCCAGCATTTT. Its translation is CASSYLQGINQPQHF. The chain uses TRBV6-2 or TRBV6-3 and TRBJ1-5; TRBD1 matches at 7 bases. The length of the CDR3 is 15 residues. CDR1 and CDR2 (germline): MNHEY, SVGEGT. V trimming: 2 bases; J trimming: 3 bases; junction bases outside the gene matches: 4.

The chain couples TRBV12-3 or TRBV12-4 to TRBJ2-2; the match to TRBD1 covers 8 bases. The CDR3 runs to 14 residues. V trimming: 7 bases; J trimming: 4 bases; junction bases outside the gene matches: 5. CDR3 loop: CASNRGSGTGELFF. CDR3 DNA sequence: TGTGCCAGCAACAGGGGGTCAGGCACCGGGGAGCTGTTTTTT.

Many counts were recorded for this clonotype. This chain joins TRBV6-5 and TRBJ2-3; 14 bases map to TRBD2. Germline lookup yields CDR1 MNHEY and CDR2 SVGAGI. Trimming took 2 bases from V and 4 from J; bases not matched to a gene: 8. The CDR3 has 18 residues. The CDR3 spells CASSYGGPGLAGADTQYF. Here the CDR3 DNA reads TGTGCCAGCAGTTACGGGGGACCGGGACTAGCGGGAGCAGATACGCAGTATTTT.

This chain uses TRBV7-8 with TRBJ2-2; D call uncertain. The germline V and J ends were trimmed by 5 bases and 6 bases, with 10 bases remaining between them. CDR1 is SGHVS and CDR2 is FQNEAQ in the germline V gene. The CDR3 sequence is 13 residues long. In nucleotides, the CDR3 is TGTGCCAGCAGCCGAGGACCGTCCGGGGAGCTGTTTTTT. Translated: CASSRGPSGELFF.

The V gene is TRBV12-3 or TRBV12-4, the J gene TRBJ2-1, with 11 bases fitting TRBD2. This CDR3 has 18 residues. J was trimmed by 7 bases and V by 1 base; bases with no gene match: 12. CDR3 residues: CASSLVALAGGPVNEQFF. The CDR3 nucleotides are TGTGCCAGCAGTTTAGTGGCCTTAGCGGGAGGGCCAGTAAATGAGCAGTTCTTC.

CDR3 nucleotide sequence: TGTGCCAGCAGTAGAGTCAGTGCAGGGATGTACGAGCAGTACGTC. Translation: CASSRVSAGMYEQYV. The chain combines TRBV6-2 or TRBV6-3 with TRBJ2-7, with D possibly TRBD1 on 5 matching bases. Looked up from germline, CDR1 is MNHEY and CDR2 is SVGEGT. CDR3 length: 15 amino acids. Trimming stripped 5 bases from V and 4 bases from J, with 18 bases between.

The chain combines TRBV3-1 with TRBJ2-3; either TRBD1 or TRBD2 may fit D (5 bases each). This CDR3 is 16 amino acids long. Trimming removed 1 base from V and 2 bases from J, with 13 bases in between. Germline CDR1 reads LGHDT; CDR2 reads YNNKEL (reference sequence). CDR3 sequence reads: CASSQGGRLNTDTQYF. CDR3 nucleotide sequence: TGTGCCAGCAGCCAAGGGGGACGACTAAACACAGATACGCAGTATTTT.

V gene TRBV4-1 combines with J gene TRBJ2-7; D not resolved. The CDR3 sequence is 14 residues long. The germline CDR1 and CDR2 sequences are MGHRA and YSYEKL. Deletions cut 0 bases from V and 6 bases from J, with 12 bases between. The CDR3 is CASSQEVRAPEQYV. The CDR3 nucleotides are TGCGCCAGCAGCCAAGAGGTTCGGGCACCCGAGCAGTACGTC.